This T cell receptor (beta chain) was sequenced for a study of T-cell memory formation after mild COVID-19. In the case of this clonotype: The antigen is undetermined.

Deletions cut 10 bases from V and 1 base from J, with 16 bases between. In germline, CDR1 is SNHLY, CDR2 FYNNEI. The CDR3 runs to 14 residues. TCRdb processed the 5' RACE reads anew with MiXCR; each CDR3 protein has one entry. The top ten clones hold around 25% of a sample with approximately 100,000 distinct CDR3 sequences, around an eighth of them seen once. Study-level points and caveats: The study detected some responding clones in pre-infection memory, suggesting cross-reactive memory joined. Mostly located in CM and EM were contracting CD4+ clones, with contracting CD8+ clones located in EMRA.

This receptor was identified in an adult woman who had mild COVID-19 (a few samples of this study predate the infection). Cell type and time point are not known. The sample taken for sequencing was PBMCs or a T cell subset sorted from them (not recorded which). V and J are TRBV2 and TRBJ1-1; D remains ambiguous. CDR3: CATLDPRSNTEAFF. CDR3 in DNA: TGTGCCACCCTAGACCCTCGGTCGAACACTGAAGCTTTCTTT.